This T cell receptor (beta chain) was recorded in a study of OX40 agonist ivuxolimab in advanced cancers. About the study: A diagnosis of hepatocellular carcinoma, melanoma, renal cell or head and neck cancer was present in dose-escalation patients. Cohort: 82.7% men, mean age approximately 66, aged about 23 to 79. Prior anti-PD-1, anti-PD-L1 or anti-CTLA-4 therapy did not bar entry, and about 40% had some.

Germline CDR1 SGHTA, CDR2 FQGNSA. V was clipped by 7 bases and J by 6 bases, with 16 bases between them. This CDR3 comprises 14 residues. Data came from immunoSEQ multiplex PCR; TCRdb stores just in-frame clones and leaves some out. The data contain about 68,000 clones, more than 75% of them singletons. At baseline, cycle 4 day 1, and cycle 7 day 1, blood was sampled. This specimen consisted of CD4+ or CD8+ T cells sorted from blood, obtained in a trial of the OX40 agonist ivuxolimab. The chain employs TRBV7-2 and TRBJ2-4; tentatively, D is TRBD1 (6 bases). The TCR originated in an adult with an advanced solid tumor such as melanoma, head and neck, liver or kidney cancer. The CDR3 loop is CASNFQGTSNIQYF. The DNA for the CDR3 is TGTGCCAGCAACTTCCAGGGGACATCAAACATTCAGTACTTC.